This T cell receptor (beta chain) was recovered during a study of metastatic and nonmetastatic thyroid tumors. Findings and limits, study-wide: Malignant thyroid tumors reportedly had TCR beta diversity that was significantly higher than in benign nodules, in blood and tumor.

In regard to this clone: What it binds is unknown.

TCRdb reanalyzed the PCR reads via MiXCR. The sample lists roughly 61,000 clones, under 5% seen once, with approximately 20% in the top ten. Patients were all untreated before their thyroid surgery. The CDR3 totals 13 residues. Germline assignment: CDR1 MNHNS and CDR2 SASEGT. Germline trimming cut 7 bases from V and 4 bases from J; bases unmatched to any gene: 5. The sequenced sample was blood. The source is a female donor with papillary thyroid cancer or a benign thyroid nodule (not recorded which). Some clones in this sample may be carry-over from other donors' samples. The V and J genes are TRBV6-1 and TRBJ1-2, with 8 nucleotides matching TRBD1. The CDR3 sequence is CASKTGEGYGYTF. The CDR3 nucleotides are TGTGCCAGCAAGACAGGGGAGGGCTATGGCTACACCTTC.